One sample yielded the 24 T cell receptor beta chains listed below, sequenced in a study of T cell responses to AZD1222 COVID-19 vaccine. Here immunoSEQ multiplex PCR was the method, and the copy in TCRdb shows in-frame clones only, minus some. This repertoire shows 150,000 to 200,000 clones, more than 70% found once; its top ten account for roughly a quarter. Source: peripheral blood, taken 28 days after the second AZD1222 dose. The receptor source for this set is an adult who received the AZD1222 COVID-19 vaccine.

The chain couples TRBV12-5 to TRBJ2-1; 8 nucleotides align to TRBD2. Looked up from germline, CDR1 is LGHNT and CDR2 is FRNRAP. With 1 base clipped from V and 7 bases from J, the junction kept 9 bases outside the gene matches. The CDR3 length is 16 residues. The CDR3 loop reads CASGLAAGGLKNEQFF. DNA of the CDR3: TGTGCTAGTGGTTTGGCGGCGGGAGGCCTAAAGAATGAGCAGTTCTTC.

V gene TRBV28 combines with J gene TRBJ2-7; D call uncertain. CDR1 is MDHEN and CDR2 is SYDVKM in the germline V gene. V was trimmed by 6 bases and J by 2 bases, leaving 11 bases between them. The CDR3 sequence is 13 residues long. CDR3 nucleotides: TGTGCCAGCAGCCTCTCCGGGCCCTACGAGCAGTACTTC. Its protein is CASSLSGPYEQYF.

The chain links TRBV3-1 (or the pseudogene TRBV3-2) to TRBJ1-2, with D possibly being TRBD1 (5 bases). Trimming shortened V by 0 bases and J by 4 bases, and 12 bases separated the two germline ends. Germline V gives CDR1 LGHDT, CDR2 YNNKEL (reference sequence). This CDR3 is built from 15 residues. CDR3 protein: CASSQDQGNGYGYTF. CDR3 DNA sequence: TGTGCCAGCAGCCAAGATCAGGGTAATGGCTATGGCTACACCTTC.

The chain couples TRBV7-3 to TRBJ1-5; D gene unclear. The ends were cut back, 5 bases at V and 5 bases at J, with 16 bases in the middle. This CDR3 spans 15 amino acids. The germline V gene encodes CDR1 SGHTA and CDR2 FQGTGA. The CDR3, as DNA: TGTGCCAGCAGCGGCGCCGGGCTCCGTTATCAGCCCCAGCATTTT. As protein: CASSGAGLRYQPQHF.

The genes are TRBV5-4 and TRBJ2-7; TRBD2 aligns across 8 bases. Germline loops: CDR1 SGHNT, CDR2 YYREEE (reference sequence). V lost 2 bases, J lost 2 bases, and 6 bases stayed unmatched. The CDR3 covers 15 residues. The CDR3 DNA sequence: TGTGCCAGCAGCTTAGCCGGACTAGCCACCTACGAGCAGTACTTC. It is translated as CASSLAGLATYEQYF. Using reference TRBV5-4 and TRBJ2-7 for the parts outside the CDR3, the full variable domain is ETGVTQSPTHLIKTRGQQVTLRCSSQSGHNTVSWYQQALGQGPQFIFQYYREEENGRGNFPPRFSGLQFPNYSSELNVNALELDDSALYLCASSLAGLATYEQYFGPGTRLTVT.

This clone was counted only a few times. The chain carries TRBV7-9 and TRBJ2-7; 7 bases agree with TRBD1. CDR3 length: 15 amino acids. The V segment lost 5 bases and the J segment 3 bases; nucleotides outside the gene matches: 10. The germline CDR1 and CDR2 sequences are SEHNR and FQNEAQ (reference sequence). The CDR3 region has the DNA TGTGCCAGCAGCCCGATGGGGACAGAGAACTACGAGCAGTACTTC. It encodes CASSPMGTENYEQYF.

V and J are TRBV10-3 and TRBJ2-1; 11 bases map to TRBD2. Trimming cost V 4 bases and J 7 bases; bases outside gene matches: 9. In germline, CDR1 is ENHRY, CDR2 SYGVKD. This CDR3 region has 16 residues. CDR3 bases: TGTGCCATCAGTGTGGGAGGTAGCGGGAGGGGGAATGAGCAGTTCTTC. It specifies CAISVGGSGRGNEQFF.

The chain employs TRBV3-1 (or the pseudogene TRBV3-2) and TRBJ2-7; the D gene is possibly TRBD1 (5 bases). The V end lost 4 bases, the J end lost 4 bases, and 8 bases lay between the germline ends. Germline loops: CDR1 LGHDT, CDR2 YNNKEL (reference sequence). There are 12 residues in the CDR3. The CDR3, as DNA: TGTGCCAGCAGCCGTGACAGTTACGAGCAGTACTTC. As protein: CASSRDSYEQYF.

The CDR3 bases are TGTGCCAGCAAGACAGGCGGGGGAACTGAAGCTTTCTTT. Its protein product is CASKTGGGTEAFF. The chain links TRBV5-6 to TRBJ1-1; the D gene is possibly TRBD1 (6 bases). V lost 6 bases and J lost 5, with 14 bases in between. Germline values: CDR1 SGHDT, CDR2 YYEEEE. The CDR3 spans 13 residues.

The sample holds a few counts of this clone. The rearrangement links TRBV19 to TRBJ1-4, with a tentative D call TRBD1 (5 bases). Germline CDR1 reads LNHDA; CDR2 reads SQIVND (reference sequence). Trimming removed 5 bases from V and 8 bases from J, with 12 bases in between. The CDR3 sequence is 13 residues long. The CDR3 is CASSPQGSEKLFF. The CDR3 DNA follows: TGTGCCAGTAGTCCGCAGGGCTCGGAAAAACTGTTTTTT.

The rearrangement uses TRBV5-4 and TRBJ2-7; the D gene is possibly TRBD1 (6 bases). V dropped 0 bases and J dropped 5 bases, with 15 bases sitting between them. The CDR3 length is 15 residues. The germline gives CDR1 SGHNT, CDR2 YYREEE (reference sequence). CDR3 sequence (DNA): TGTGCCAGCAGCTTGGGTGGGGGCACAGTCGACGAGCAGTACTTC. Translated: CASSLGGGTVDEQYF. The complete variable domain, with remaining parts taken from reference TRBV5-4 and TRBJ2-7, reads ETGVTQSPTHLIKTRGQQVTLRCSSQSGHNTVSWYQQALGQGPQFIFQYYREEENGRGNFPPRFSGLQFPNYSSELNVNALELDDSALYLCASSLGGGTVDEQYFGPGTRLTVT.

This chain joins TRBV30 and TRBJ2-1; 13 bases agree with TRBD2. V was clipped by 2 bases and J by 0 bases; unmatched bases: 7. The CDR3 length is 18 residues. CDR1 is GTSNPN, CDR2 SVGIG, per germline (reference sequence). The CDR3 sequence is CAWSRFGTSGISYNEQFF. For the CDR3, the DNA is TGTGCCTGGAGTAGGTTCGGGACTAGCGGGATCTCCTACAATGAGCAGTTCTTC.

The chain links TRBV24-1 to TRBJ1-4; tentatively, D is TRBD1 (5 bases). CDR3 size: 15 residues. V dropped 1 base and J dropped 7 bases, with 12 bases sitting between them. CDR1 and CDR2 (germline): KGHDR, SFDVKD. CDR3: CATSDLVTGREKLFF. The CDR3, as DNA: TGTGCCACCAGTGATTTAGTCACAGGCCGTGAAAAACTGTTTTTT.

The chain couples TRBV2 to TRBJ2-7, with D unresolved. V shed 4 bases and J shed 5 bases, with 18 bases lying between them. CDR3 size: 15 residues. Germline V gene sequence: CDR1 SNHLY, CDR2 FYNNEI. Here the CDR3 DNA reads TGTGCCAGCAGTGGGAAGGAAGCTACCCCCCACGAGCAGTACTTC. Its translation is CASSGKEATPHEQYF. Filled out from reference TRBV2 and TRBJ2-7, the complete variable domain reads EPEVTQTPSHQVTQMGQEVILRCVPISNHLYFYWYRQILGQKVEFLVSFYNNEISEKSEIFDDQFSVERPDGSNFTLKIRSTKLEDSAMYFCASSGKEATPHEQYFGPGTRLTVT.

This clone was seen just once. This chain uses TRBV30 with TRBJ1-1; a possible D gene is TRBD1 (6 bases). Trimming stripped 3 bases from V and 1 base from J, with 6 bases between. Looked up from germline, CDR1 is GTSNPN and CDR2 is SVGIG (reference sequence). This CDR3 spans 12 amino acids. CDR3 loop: CAWRGQNTEAFF. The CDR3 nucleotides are TGTGCCTGGAGGGGACAGAACACTGAAGCTTTCTTT.

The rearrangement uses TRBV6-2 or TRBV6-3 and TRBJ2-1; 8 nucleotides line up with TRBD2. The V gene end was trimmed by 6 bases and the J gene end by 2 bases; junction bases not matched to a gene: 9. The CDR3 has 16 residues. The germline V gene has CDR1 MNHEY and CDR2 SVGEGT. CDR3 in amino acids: CASSVSRGGAYNEQFF. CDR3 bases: TGTGCCAGCAGCGTGAGTCGGGGGGGAGCCTACAATGAGCAGTTCTTC.

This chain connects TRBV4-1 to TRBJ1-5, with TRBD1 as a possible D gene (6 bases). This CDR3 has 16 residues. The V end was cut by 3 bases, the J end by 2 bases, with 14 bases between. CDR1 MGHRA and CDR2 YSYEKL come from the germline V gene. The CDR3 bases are TGCGCCAGCAGCCACCCGGGGGGGCCCCGCAATCAGCCCCAGCATTTT. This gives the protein CASSHPGGPRNQPQHF.

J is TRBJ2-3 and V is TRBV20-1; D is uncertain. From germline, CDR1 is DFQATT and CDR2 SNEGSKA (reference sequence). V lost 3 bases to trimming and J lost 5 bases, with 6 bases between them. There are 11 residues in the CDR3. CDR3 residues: CSARLGDTQYF. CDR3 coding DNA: TGCAGTGCTAGGTTGGGAGATACGCAGTATTTT.

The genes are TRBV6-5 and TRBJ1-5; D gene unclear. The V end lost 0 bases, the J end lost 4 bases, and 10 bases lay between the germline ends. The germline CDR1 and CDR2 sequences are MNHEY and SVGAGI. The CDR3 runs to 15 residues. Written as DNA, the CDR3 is TGTGCCAGCAGTTACTCGAGAGGCCTGAATCAGCCCCAGCATTTT. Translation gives CASSYSRGLNQPQHF.

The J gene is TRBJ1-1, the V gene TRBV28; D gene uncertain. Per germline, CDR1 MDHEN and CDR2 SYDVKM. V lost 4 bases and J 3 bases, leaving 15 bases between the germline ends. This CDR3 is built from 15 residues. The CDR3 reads CASSSPGAGDTEAFF. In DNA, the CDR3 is TGTGCCAGCAGTTCCCCGGGCGCTGGGGACACTGAAGCTTTCTTT.

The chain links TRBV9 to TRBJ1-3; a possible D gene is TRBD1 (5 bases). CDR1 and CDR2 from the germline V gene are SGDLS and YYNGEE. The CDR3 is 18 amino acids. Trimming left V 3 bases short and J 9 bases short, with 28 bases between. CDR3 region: CASSGSTQFREPKSTIYF. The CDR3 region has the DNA TGTGCCAGCAGCGGGAGCACACAATTCAGGGAACCGAAAAGCACCATATATTTT.

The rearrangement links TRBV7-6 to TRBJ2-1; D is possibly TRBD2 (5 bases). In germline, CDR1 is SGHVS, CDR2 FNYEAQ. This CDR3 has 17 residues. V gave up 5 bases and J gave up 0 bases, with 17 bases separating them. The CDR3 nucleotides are TGTGCCAGCAGCCGGACTTTAGCTTCCACCTCCTACAATGAGCAGTTCTTC. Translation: CASSRTLASTSYNEQFF.

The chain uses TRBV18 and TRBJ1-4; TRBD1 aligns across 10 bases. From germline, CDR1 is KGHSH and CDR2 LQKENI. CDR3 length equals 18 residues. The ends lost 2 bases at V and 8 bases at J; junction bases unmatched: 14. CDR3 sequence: CASSPDILPGTGVEKLFF. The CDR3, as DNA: TGTGCCAGCTCACCAGATATTCTTCCCGGGACAGGGGTAGAAAAACTGTTTTTT.

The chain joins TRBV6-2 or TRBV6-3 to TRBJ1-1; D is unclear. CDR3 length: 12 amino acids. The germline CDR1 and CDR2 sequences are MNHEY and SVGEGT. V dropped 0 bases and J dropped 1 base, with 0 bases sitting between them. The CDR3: CASSYSNTEAFF. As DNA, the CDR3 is TGTGCCAGCAGTTACTCGAACACTGAAGCTTTCTTT.